The sequence of this T cell receptor beta chain was determined in a study of shared clonotypes between healthy human individuals. Study-wide results and caveats: Donors were few, which limited the genetic and exposure-history diversity represented. Exclusively blood specimens were collected; tissue repertoires likely differ.

Several immunoSEQ plates received, in even portions, the genomic DNA of each subset. TCRdb's copy holds only in-frame clones and misses some; the assay was immunoSEQ multiplex PCR. The sample has under 700,000 clones, 85% to 95% seen once. With respect to this clone: Its specificity is not known.

The naive CD8 fraction comprised CD45RO-negative cells positively selected for CCR7 and excluded terminally differentiated effector memory CD45RA+ cells. The sequence derives from a woman between 25 and 40 years old in good health. Sequenced sample: naive CD8+ T cells sorted from blood.

In DNA form, the CDR3 reads TGTGCCAGCAGTTCCCCGAACTCGGGTAGCGTGAAAGAGACCCAGTACTTC. This codes for CASSSPNSGSVKETQYF. This rearrangement joins TRBV28 to TRBJ2-5, with a tentative D call TRBD2 (5 bases). This CDR3 is built from 17 residues. Trimming took 4 bases from V and 3 from J, leaving 21 bases between them. Germline CDR1 MDHEN, CDR2 SYDVKM.